The 2 T cell receptor beta chains reported below all come from one sample, sequenced in a study of early T cells in non-severe SARS-CoV-2 infection. TCRdb analysed the 5' RACE reads with MiXCR anew, one entry per CDR3 protein. The top ten hold about 8% of the sample, which has 75,000 to 90,000 distinct CDR3 sequences, 6% to 7% seen once. Material: whole blood. The receptors here all came from an adult who was a healthcare worker with PCR-confirmed SARS-CoV-2 infection or an uninfected control (not recorded which).

This clonotype has ten or more counts. V and J are TRBV28 and TRBJ1-5; maybe TRBD1 (6 bases). The germline gives CDR1 MDHEN, CDR2 SYDVKM. This CDR3 is 16 amino acids long. Trimming took 6 bases from V and 6 from J, leaving 21 bases between them. The CDR3 sequence is CASRPLVGGGGQPQHF. The DNA for the CDR3 is TGTGCCAGCAGACCCCTAGTCGGGGGCGGAGGTCAGCCCCAGCATTTT.

In its sample, this clonotype was seen a few times. This chain connects TRBV29-1 to TRBJ2-1, with D tentatively TRBD2 (6 bases). Germline-derived CDR1 and CDR2 are SQVTM and ANQGSEA. The CDR3 has 14 residues. V lost 3 bases and J 3 bases, leaving 12 bases between the germline ends. CDR3 sequence (DNA): TGCAGCGTTGATGGCGGGACGAACTACAATGAGCAGTTCTTC. Amino acids: CSVDGGTNYNEQFF.